This T cell receptor (beta chain) was observed in a study of post-analysis software for immune sequencing data. The germline CDR1 and CDR2 sequences are LGHDT and YNNKEL (reference sequence). V trimming: 4 bases; J trimming: 6 bases; junction bases outside the gene matches: 8. There are 16 residues in the CDR3. Details on this clonotype: The antigen is unknown.

TCR beta cDNA libraries had unique molecular identifiers. TCRdb re-derived calls from the PCR reads in MiXCR, one entry per CDR3 protein. The sample shows about 430,000 distinct CDR3 sequences, more than 30% of them seen only once. Regarding the study as a whole: Controls showed significantly higher normalized Chao1 diversity than did multiple sclerosis patients. Compared with controls, patients had more of about 5 TRBV segments, including TRBV5-6, TRBV5-1 and TRBV20-1.

Sequencing was performed on blood. The chain couples TRBV3-1 to TRBJ2-1, with 11 bases lining up with TRBD2. This sequence originates from a girl aged 2 to 10 with multiple sclerosis. This chain's CDR3 is CASSPQPGTSGNEQFF. The CDR3 nucleotides read TGTGCCAGCAGCCCTCAACCCGGGACTAGCGGCAATGAGCAGTTCTTC.